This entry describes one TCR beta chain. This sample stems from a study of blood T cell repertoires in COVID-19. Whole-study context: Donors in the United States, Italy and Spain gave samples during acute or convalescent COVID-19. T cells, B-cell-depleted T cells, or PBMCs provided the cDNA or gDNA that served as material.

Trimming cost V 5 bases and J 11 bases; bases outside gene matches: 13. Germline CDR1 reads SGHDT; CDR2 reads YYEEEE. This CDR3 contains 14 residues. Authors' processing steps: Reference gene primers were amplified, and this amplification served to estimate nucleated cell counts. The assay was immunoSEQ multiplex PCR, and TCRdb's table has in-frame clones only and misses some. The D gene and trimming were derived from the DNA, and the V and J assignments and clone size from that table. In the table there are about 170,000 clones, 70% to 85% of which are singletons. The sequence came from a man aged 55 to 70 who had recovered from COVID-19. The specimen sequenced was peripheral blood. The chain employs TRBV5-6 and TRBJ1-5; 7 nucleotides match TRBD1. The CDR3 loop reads CASSRGTDVWAQHF. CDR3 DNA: TGTGCCAGCAGTCGCGGGACAGATGTGTGGGCCCAGCATTTT.